The sequence of this T cell receptor beta chain was determined in a study of control samples from healthy donors and cancer patients. Germline values: CDR1 MNHEY, CDR2 SVGAGI. The germline V and J ends were trimmed by 6 bases and 7 bases, with 7 bases remaining between them. The CDR3 consists of 12 residues. Data came from immunoSEQ multiplex PCR; TCRdb stores just in-frame clones and leaves some out. The profile shows 250,000 to 300,000 clones, roughly 82% of them singletons. This rearrangement joins TRBV6-5 to TRBJ1-6; D gene unclear. The specimen sequenced was PBMCs. The receptor was derived from a woman aged 60 to 75 with lung cancer. This chain's CDR3 is CASRPSNSPLHF. The CDR3 nucleotides read TGTGCCAGCAGGCCCTCCAATTCACCCCTCCACTTT.